These 16 T cell receptor beta chains were all obtained from the same sample, sequenced in a study of T-cell memory formation after mild COVID-19. TCRdb analysed the 5' RACE reads with MiXCR anew, one entry per CDR3 protein. The sample records 450,000 to 700,000 distinct CDR3 sequences, about a sixth being singletons. Sequenced material: PBMCs or a T cell subset sorted from them (not recorded which). The receptors were sampled from an adult woman who had mild COVID-19 (a few samples of this study predate the infection). Cell type and time point are not known.

This clonotype was counted a few times. This chain uses TRBV9 with TRBJ1-5; 9 nucleotides line up with TRBD1. The CDR3 covers 15 residues. CDR1 is SGDLS, CDR2 YYNGEE, per germline. V was clipped by 0 bases and J by 2 bases; unmatched bases: 0. CDR3 residues: CASSVGQGGNQPQHF. DNA of the CDR3: TGTGCCAGCAGCGTAGGACAGGGGGGCAATCAGCCCCAGCATTTT.

This clonotype was seen more than once but under ten times. V gene TRBV15 combines with J gene TRBJ2-7, with TRBD1 as a possible D gene (6 bases). In germline, CDR1 is LNHNV, CDR2 YYDKDF (reference sequence). V was trimmed by 5 bases and J by 0 bases, leaving 17 bases between them. CDR3 size: 16 residues. The chain's CDR3 is CATSFLGASGSYEQYF. CDR3 DNA sequence: TGTGCCACCAGCTTCCTGGGGGCTTCCGGCTCCTACGAGCAGTACTTC. The full variable domain, its missing parts supplied by reference TRBV15 and TRBJ2-7, is DAMVIQNPRYQVTQFGKPVTLSCSQTLNHNVMYWYQQKSSQAPKLLFHYYDKDFNNEADTPDNFQSRRPNTSFCFLDIRSPGLGDTAMYLCATSFLGASGSYEQYFGPGTRLTVT.

In its sample, this clonotype was seen many times. The chain is built from TRBV20-1 and TRBJ1-1; D unresolved. There are 12 residues in the CDR3. V gave up 3 bases and J gave up 3 bases, with 8 bases separating them. The germline gives CDR1 DFQATT, CDR2 SNEGSKA (reference sequence). This CDR3 reads CSARVRDTEAFF. The CDR3 DNA reads as TGCAGTGCTAGGGTTCGCGACACTGAAGCTTTCTTT.

V usage is TRBV6-5 and J usage is TRBJ2-7, with 9 nucleotides matching TRBD2. Germline lookup yields CDR1 MNHEY and CDR2 SVGAGI. With V trimmed by 2 bases and J by 7 bases, 9 bases remained unmatched. This CDR3 spans 15 amino acids. CDR3 region: CASSYGTSFPQEQYF. The CDR3 DNA reads TGTGCCAGCAGTTACGGGACTAGCTTCCCCCAGGAGCAGTACTTC.

The genes are TRBV9 and TRBJ2-1, with 9 bases matching TRBD1. J gave up 3 bases and V 0 bases, and 7 bases lay outside the gene matches. Germline-derived CDR1 and CDR2 are SGDLS and YYNGEE. This CDR3 has 17 residues. The CDR3 loop is CASSVGVGTGFYNEQFF. CDR3 nucleotides: TGTGCCAGCAGCGTAGGTGTGGGGACAGGGTTCTACAATGAGCAGTTCTTC.

The V gene is TRBV19, the J gene TRBJ2-6; no definite D call. Germline lookup yields CDR1 LNHDA and CDR2 SQIVND (reference sequence). The CDR3 is 15 amino acids. Trimming cost V 6 bases and J 3 bases, with 12 bases left between them. The CDR3 region is CASSPDYVGANVLTF. The CDR3 DNA sequence: TGTGCCAGTAGCCCTGATTACGTTGGGGCCAACGTCCTGACTTTC.

The rearrangement uses TRBV19 and TRBJ2-1; TRBD2 is a possible D gene (5 bases). Germline CDR1 is LNHDA and CDR2 is SQIVND (reference sequence). The CDR3 extends over 13 amino acids. Deletions cut 9 bases from V and 5 bases from J, with 14 bases between. The DNA of the CDR3 is TGTGCCAGCCGAATCCCGGGAAACAATGAGCAGTTCTTC. Protein product: CASRIPGNNEQFF.

The rearrangement joins TRBV25-1 to TRBJ2-1, with D unclear. The V gene lost 5 bases and the J gene lost 0 bases, with 11 bases spanning the gap. This CDR3 has 15 residues. CDR1 is MGHDK and CDR2 is SYGVNS in the germline V gene. The CDR3 reads CASSQDSSSYNEQFF. DNA of the CDR3: TGTGCCAGCAGTCAGGATTCGAGCTCCTACAATGAGCAGTTCTTC.

This clonotype appeared a few times. This chain joins TRBV3-1 and TRBJ2-7, with 13 bases identical to TRBD2. The CDR3 has 16 amino acids. Trimming at V came to 2 bases and at J to 7 bases, leaving 8 bases not matched to a gene. Per germline, CDR1 LGHDT and CDR2 YNNKEL (reference sequence). CDR3 nucleotide sequence: TGTGCCAGCAGCCAACTTCTTGGGACTAGCGGGGATGAGCAGTACTTC. The encoded protein is CASSQLLGTSGDEQYF.

This clonotype was observed a handful of times. CDR3 residues: CSVDRNTDTQYF. The CDR3, as DNA: TGCAGCGTTGACAGAAACACAGATACGCAGTATTTT. The rearrangement joins TRBV29-1 to TRBJ2-3; unclear D gene. The CDR3 extends over 12 amino acids. With 3 bases removed from V and 2 bases from J, the gap between germline ends came to 6 bases. Looked up from germline, CDR1 is SQVTM and CDR2 is ANQGSEA.

There are a few counts of this clonotype. The chain joins TRBV29-1 to TRBJ2-3; D perhaps matches TRBD2 (7 bases). This CDR3 is built from 15 residues. CDR1 is SQVTM and CDR2 is ANQGSEA in the germline V gene. The V end was cut by 6 bases, the J end by 5 bases, with 21 bases between. CDR3: CSVTDPRGGRDTQYF. CDR3 nucleotide sequence: TGCAGCGTAACCGACCCCAGGGGCGGGAGAGATACGCAGTATTTT.

V gene TRBV2 combines with J gene TRBJ2-2, with D hard to call. CDR3 length: 13 amino acids. The germline CDR1 and CDR2 sequences are SNHLY and FYNNEI. Trimming removed 8 bases from V and 0 bases from J, with 7 bases in between. In nucleotides, the CDR3 is TGTGCCAGCGGGCGGACGAACACCGGGGAGCTGTTTTTT. Translated: CASGRTNTGELFF. Combining the CDR3 with reference TRBV2 and TRBJ2-2 gives the whole variable domain EPEVTQTPSHQVTQMGQEVILRCVPISNHLYFYWYRQILGQKVEFLVSFYNNEISEKSEIFDDQFSVERPDGSNFTLKIRSTKLEDSAMYFCASGRTNTGELFFGEGSRLTVL.

This clonotype was seen only a few times. The chain combines TRBV6-1 with TRBJ2-1; D gene uncertain. Germline CDR1 is MNHNS and CDR2 is SASEGT. CDR3 size: 15 residues. Trimming pared 2 bases from V and 3 bases from J, leaving 11 bases between. The CDR3 here is CASSESDGNYNEQFF. The CDR3 nucleotides read TGTGCCAGCAGTGAAAGTGACGGAAACTACAATGAGCAGTTCTTC.

The chain couples TRBV27 to TRBJ1-1; D gene uncertain. The germline gives CDR1 MNHEY, CDR2 SMNVEV (reference sequence). This CDR3 comprises 14 residues. V dropped 4 bases and J dropped 1 base, with 10 bases sitting between them. The CDR3 DNA reads as TGTGCCAGCAGTTCGCCTTCGTGGAACACTGAAGCTTTCTTT. The encoded protein is CASSSPSWNTEAFF.

This clonotype has more than one count but fewer than ten. The chain couples TRBV9 to TRBJ2-5, with D maybe TRBD2 (7 bases). Trimming shortened V by 0 bases and J by 2 bases, and 14 bases separated the two germline ends. In germline, CDR1 is SGDLS, CDR2 YYNGEE. The CDR3 length is 16 residues. CDR3 sequence (DNA): TGTGCCAGCAGCGTAGGTGGCGGGGGCCTTCAAGAGACCCAGTACTTC. Its protein product is CASSVGGGGLQETQYF.

The sample holds many counts of this clonotype. The rearrangement links TRBV7-3 to TRBJ2-1; D gene ambiguous. Germline V gene sequence: CDR1 SGHTA, CDR2 FQGTGA. V lost 0 bases and J 6 bases, leaving 3 bases between the germline ends. There are 12 residues in the CDR3. This CDR3 reads CASSLTSNEQFF. The CDR3 bases are TGTGCCAGCAGCTTAACTAGCAATGAGCAGTTCTTC.